The present T cell receptor (beta chain) was sequenced within a study of blood T cells in healthy people across ages. V shed 0 bases and J shed 0 bases, with 13 bases lying between them. This CDR3 has 17 residues. Germline values: CDR1 SGHNT, CDR2 YYREEE (reference sequence). Primed by a sample-barcoded 5' primer and a J-beta primer mix, a second PCR proceeded for roughly 6 to 12 cycles. Each CDR3 protein is one row after TCRdb ran MiXCR on the 5' RACE reads. The sample lists roughly 800,000 distinct CDR3 sequences, roughly 24% occurring once. The data were also submitted as part of a second study, on T cells of mothers and their children. That work states: The study found slightly higher but non-significant overlap in related versus unrelated mother-child pairs.

This sequence originates from a boy younger than 18 in good health. The source material was blood. The genes are TRBV5-4 and TRBJ2-1, with D maybe TRBD2 (5 bases). CDR3 amino acids: CASSLAGQRTSYNEQFF. CDR3 DNA sequence: TGTGCCAGCAGCTTGGCCGGGCAGCGGACCTCCTACAATGAGCAGTTCTTC. The full variable domain, with the rest looked up from reference TRBV5-4 and TRBJ2-1, is ETGVTQSPTHLIKTRGQQVTLRCSSQSGHNTVSWYQQALGQGPQFIFQYYREEENGRGNFPPRFSGLQFPNYSSELNVNALELDDSALYLCASSLAGQRTSYNEQFFGPGTRLTVL.